This T cell receptor (beta chain) was found in a study of blood T cell repertoires in COVID-19. Study-level information: Collection of acute and convalescent COVID-19 samples took place in the United States, Italy and Spain.

The CDR3 spans 16 residues. Germline V lookup: CDR1 LGHDT, CDR2 YNNKEL (reference sequence). V was pared by 1 base and J by 9 bases, with 8 bases of the junction left unmatched. The table came from immunoSEQ multiplex PCR; TCRdb's copy has only in-frame clones and leaves some out. This table holds a few hundred thousand clones, 80% to 90% found once. Participants came from about two dozen US areas, aged about 18 to 89 years. Recovery among Cohort 3 donors was established by two negative PCRs, clearance, or symptom resolution. The sequence was collected from a woman aged 18-29 years who had recovered from COVID-19. This chain joins TRBV3-1 (or the pseudogene TRBV3-2) and TRBJ2-1; 11 nucleotides agree with TRBD2. Specimen: PBMCs or T cells enriched from blood (not recorded which). CDR3 nucleotide sequence: TGTGCCAGCAGCCAAGCCGTCACTAGCGGGGGAGTTGAGCAGTTCTTC. Translated, it gives CASSQAVTSGGVEQFF.